These 18 T cell receptor beta chains share one sample of origin, sequenced in a study of T cells after yellow fever vaccination. TCRdb ran MiXCR on the 5' RACE reads and lists one entry per CDR3 protein. Among 150,000 to 200,000 distinct CDR3 sequences listed, 5.5% to 8% were seen once. Sequenced material: CD4+ T cells sorted from PBMCs, taken on the day of the first yellow fever vaccination. The receptors were gathered from a man aged 18 to 29 who received the YFV17D yellow fever vaccine.

This clonotype came up once. Since a much larger clone is just one base distant, this may be a read error. V and J are TRBV7-8 and TRBJ2-1, with TRBD1 matching over 7 bases. The germline CDR1 and CDR2 sequences are SGHVS and FQNEAQ. CDR3 length: 15 amino acids. This CDR3 is CASRQDPTGLNEQLF. CDR3 nucleotide sequence: TGTGCCAGCAGACAAGACCCGACAGGGTTGAATGAGCAGCTCTTC.

The chain carries TRBV14 and TRBJ2-5; TRBD1 matches 8 bases. V shed 2 bases and J 6 bases; nucleotides not matched to a gene: 2. The CDR3 is made up of 13 amino acids. CDR1 and CDR2 from the germline V gene are SGHDN and FVKESK. CDR3 amino acids: CASSQQGAKTQYF. In DNA form, the CDR3 reads TGTGCCAGCAGCCAACAGGGGGCGAAGACCCAGTACTTC.

The table lists this clonotype with many counts. The chain couples TRBV27 to TRBJ2-2, with 10 bases lining up with TRBD1. The length of the CDR3 is 16 residues. V was pared by 3 bases and J by 5 bases, with 6 bases of the junction left unmatched. In germline, CDR1 is MNHEY, CDR2 SMNVEV (reference sequence). The CDR3 bases are TGTGCCAGCAGTTTCCGGCCGGGACAGGGGACCGGGGAGCTGTTTTTT. Its protein product is CASSFRPGQGTGELFF.

This clonotype was counted at least ten times. V gene TRBV20-1 combines with J gene TRBJ1-6, with a possible D match to TRBD1 (5 bases). V lost 1 base, J lost 8 bases, and 12 bases lay in between. The CDR3 runs 14 residues. Germline V CDR1 and CDR2: DFQATT, SNEGSKA (reference sequence). DNA of the CDR3: TGCAGTGCTAGAGTAGGAGGGGATGATTCACCCCTCCACTTT. Its translation: CSARVGGDDSPLHF.

The chain carries TRBV3-1 and TRBJ1-1, with no clear D. The germline V gene encodes CDR1 LGHDT and CDR2 YNNKEL (reference sequence). The CDR3 length is 11 residues. Trimming stripped 2 bases from V and 11 bases from J, with 9 bases between. This CDR3 reads CASSQRPNAFF. The CDR3, as DNA: TGTGCCAGCAGCCAAAGGCCGAATGCTTTCTTT.

In its sample, this clonotype was seen a few times. The chain carries TRBV24-1 and TRBJ2-3; 8 positions agree with TRBD2. The germline V gene has CDR1 KGHDR and CDR2 SFDVKD. The V gene end was trimmed by 7 bases and the J gene end by 5 bases; junction bases not matched to a gene: 10. The CDR3 runs 15 residues. The chain's CDR3 is CATSVGRGAVDTQYF. The DNA of the CDR3 is TGTGCCACCAGCGTCGGGCGGGGGGCGGTAGATACGCAGTATTTT.

In this sample, this clonotype turned up many times. The chain couples TRBV5-1 to TRBJ1-1; D remains unclear. The germline V and J ends were trimmed by 4 bases and 3 bases, with 16 bases remaining between them. The germline gives CDR1 SGHRS, CDR2 YFSETQ. The CDR3 length is 15 residues. Here the CDR3 reads CASSVILSRDTEAFF. Here the CDR3 DNA reads TGCGCCAGCAGCGTTATCTTGTCCCGGGACACTGAAGCTTTCTTT. Variable domain in full (rest from reference TRBV5-1 and TRBJ1-1): KAGVTQTPRYLIKTRGQQVTLSCSPISGHRSVSWYQQTPGQGLQFLFEYFSETQRNKGNFPGRFSGRQFSNSRSEMNVSTLELGDSALYLCASSVILSRDTEAFFGQGTRLTVV.

V and J are TRBV27 and TRBJ2-7, with 7 bases matching TRBD2. The germline gives CDR1 MNHEY, CDR2 SMNVEV (reference sequence). J lost 2 bases, V lost 6 bases, and 10 bases had no gene match. CDR3 size: 15 residues. CDR3 in amino acids: CASSQREGGTYEQYF. The CDR3 DNA is TGTGCCAGCAGCCAAAGGGAGGGAGGTACCTACGAGCAGTACTTC.

This clonotype appeared many times. The CDR3 DNA sequence: TGCGCCAGCAGCCTTAACTTGGGGGGAACTGGGGCCAACGTCCTGACTTTC. Translating gives CASSLNLGGTGANVLTF. The V gene is TRBV5-1, the J gene TRBJ2-6; D possibly corresponds to TRBD2 (6 bases). Germline V gene lookup returns CDR1 SGHRS and CDR2 YFSETQ. This CDR3 spans 17 amino acids. The V and J ends lost 4 bases and 2 bases respectively, with 16 bases between them.

In regard to this clonotype: This may arise from a read error, as a much more abundant clone is one base away. This chain links TRBV12-3 or TRBV12-4 with TRBJ2-1; D might be TRBD1 (6 bases). The CDR3 has 14 amino acids. Trimming removed 3 bases at V and 8 bases at J, with 14 bases between. The CDR3 coding sequence is TGTGCCAGCAGTTTTCTTGGGGGCCTCGATGAGCAGTTCTTC. This translates into CASSFLGGLDEQFF.

The J gene is TRBJ2-5, the V gene TRBV11-2, with 9 bases matching TRBD2. This CDR3 region has 18 residues. Germline loops: CDR1 SGHAT, CDR2 FQNNGV. The J segment lost 4 bases and the V segment lost 2 bases, leaving 14 bases of the junction unmatched. The CDR3 DNA is TGTGCCAGCAGCTTAAATTGGCTCATTAGCGGGGGAAGAGAGACCCAGTACTTC. Its protein is CASSLNWLISGGRETQYF. Supplemented by reference TRBV11-2 and TRBJ2-5, the full variable domain reads EAGVAQSPRYKIIEKRQSVAFWCNPISGHATLYWYQQILGQGPKLLIQFQNNGVVDDSQLPKDRFSAERLKGVDSTLKIQPAKLEDSAVYLCASSLNWLISGGRETQYFGPGTRLLVL.

At least ten counts were recorded for this clonotype. V usage is TRBV5-1 and J usage is TRBJ2-1; 9 bases align to TRBD2. In germline, CDR1 is SGHRS, CDR2 YFSETQ. The CDR3 loop spans 10 amino acids. V lost 7 bases to trimming and J lost 15 bases; unmatched junction nucleotides: 5. The CDR3 nucleotides are TGCGCCAGCTTCGGGACTAGCTTGTTCTTC. Residues: CASFGTSLFF.

This clonotype was recorded many times. The gene calls are TRBV7-9 and TRBJ2-1, with 8 bases fitting TRBD1. Germline V gene sequence: CDR1 SEHNR, CDR2 FQNEAQ (reference sequence). The CDR3 is made up of 16 amino acids. J lost 2 bases, V lost 5 bases, and 8 bases had no gene match. The CDR3 region is CASSRPDRDPYNEQFF. The CDR3 DNA reads TGTGCCAGCAGCCGACCGGACAGGGACCCCTACAATGAGCAGTTCTTC.

This clonotype has a count of ten or more. The V and J genes are TRBV2 and TRBJ2-7, with a possible D match to TRBD1 (6 bases). V shed 6 bases and J shed 5 bases, with 14 bases lying between them. The germline gives CDR1 SNHLY, CDR2 FYNNEI. The CDR3 totals 13 residues. This CDR3 reads CASSLWGPHEQYV. CDR3 sequence (DNA): TGTGCCAGCAGCCTGTGGGGGCCCCACGAGCAGTACGTC.

The J gene is TRBJ2-3, the V gene TRBV7-6, with 7 nucleotides matching TRBD1. The CDR3 has 15 residues. Germline V gives CDR1 SGHVS, CDR2 FNYEAQ. V shed 3 bases and J 2 bases; nucleotides not matched to a gene: 5. The DNA of the CDR3 is TGTGCCAGCAGCTTCGACAGGGCAAACACAGATACGCAGTATTTT. This sequence encodes CASSFDRANTDTQYF.

This clonotype appeared many times. The rearrangement uses TRBV19 and TRBJ1-2, with D unclear. This CDR3 is built from 15 residues. The germline V gene has CDR1 LNHDA and CDR2 SQIVND (reference sequence). Trimming shortened V by 3 bases and J by 2 bases, and 13 bases separated the two germline ends. CDR3 DNA: TGTGCCAGTAGTATTGTGGGCAGTTACAACTATGGCTACACCTTC. Its protein product is CASSIVGSYNYGYTF.

The chain combines TRBV20-1 with TRBJ1-1, with a tentative D call TRBD1 (5 bases). Germline CDR1 and CDR2: DFQATT and SNEGSKA (reference sequence). The CDR3 has 12 amino acids. The CDR3 spells CRVGTPEGEAFF. The CDR3 region has the DNA TGCAGGGTTGGGACTCCCGAGGGGGAAGCTTTCTTT.

This chain uses TRBV6-1 with TRBJ2-2; unclear D gene. V lost 3 bases, J lost 5 bases, and 13 bases lay in between. This CDR3 contains 15 residues. CDR1 is MNHNS and CDR2 is SASEGT in the germline V gene. The CDR3 reads CASSDLGSLTGELFF. Here the CDR3 DNA reads TGTGCCAGCAGTGATTTAGGGTCGCTGACCGGGGAGCTGTTTTTT.